Sequencing of this T cell receptor beta chain was carried out in a study of blood T cell repertoires in COVID-19. As processed by the authors: How many nucleated cells were present was estimated from reference gene primer amplification. TCRdb keeps only in-frame clones here, not all; method: immunoSEQ multiplex PCR. The DNA was the basis for D and trimming; V, J and clone size are from that table. The sample consists of around 210,000 clones, approximately 85% of them appearing once. This receptor was taken from a man aged 50-59 years with COVID-19, enrolled during active disease. Sequences were obtained from peripheral blood.

CDR3 region: CASSLARVGELFF. In nucleotides, the CDR3 is TGTGCCAGCAGTTTAGCGCGAGTTGGGGAGCTGTTTTTT. V usage is TRBV12-3 or TRBV12-4 and J usage is TRBJ2-2; no reliable D call. CDR3 length equals 13 residues. The V gene lost 0 bases and the J gene lost 8 bases, with 7 bases spanning the gap.